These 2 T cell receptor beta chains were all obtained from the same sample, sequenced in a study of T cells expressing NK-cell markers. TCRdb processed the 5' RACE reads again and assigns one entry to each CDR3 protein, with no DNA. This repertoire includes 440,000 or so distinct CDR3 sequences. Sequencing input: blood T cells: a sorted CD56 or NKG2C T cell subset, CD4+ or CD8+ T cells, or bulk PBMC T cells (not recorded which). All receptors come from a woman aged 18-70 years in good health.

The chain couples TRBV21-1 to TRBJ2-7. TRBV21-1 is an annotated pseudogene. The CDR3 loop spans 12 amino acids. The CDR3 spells CASSNGVNEQYF.

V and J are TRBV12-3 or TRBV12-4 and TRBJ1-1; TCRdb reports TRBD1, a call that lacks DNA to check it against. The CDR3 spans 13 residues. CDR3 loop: CASTGQFANEAFF.